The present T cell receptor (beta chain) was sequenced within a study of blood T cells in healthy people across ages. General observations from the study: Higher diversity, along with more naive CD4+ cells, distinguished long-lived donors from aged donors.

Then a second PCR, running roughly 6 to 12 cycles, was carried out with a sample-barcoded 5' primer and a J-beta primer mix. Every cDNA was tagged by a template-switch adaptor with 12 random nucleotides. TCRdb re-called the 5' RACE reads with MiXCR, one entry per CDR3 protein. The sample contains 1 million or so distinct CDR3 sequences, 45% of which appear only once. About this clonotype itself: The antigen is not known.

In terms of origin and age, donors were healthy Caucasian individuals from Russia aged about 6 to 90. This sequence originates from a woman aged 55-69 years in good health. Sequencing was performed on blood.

The CDR3 loop reads CASNSETSRNNEQFF. The CDR3 nucleotides are TGCGCCAGTAACAGTGAGACTAGCAGAAACAATGAGCAGTTCTTC. The chain has TRBV5-1 and TRBJ2-1, with 7 bases lining up with TRBD2. The trim removed 8 bases at V and 5 bases at J, leaving 13 bases unmatched. Looked up from germline, CDR1 is SGHRS and CDR2 is YFSETQ. CDR3 length equals 15 residues. Supplemented by reference TRBV5-1 and TRBJ2-1, the full variable domain reads KAGVTQTPRYLIKTRGQQVTLSCSPISGHRSVSWYQQTPGQGLQFLFEYFSETQRNKGNFPGRFSGRQFSNSRSEMNVSTLELGDSALYLCASNSETSRNNEQFFGPGTRLTVL.